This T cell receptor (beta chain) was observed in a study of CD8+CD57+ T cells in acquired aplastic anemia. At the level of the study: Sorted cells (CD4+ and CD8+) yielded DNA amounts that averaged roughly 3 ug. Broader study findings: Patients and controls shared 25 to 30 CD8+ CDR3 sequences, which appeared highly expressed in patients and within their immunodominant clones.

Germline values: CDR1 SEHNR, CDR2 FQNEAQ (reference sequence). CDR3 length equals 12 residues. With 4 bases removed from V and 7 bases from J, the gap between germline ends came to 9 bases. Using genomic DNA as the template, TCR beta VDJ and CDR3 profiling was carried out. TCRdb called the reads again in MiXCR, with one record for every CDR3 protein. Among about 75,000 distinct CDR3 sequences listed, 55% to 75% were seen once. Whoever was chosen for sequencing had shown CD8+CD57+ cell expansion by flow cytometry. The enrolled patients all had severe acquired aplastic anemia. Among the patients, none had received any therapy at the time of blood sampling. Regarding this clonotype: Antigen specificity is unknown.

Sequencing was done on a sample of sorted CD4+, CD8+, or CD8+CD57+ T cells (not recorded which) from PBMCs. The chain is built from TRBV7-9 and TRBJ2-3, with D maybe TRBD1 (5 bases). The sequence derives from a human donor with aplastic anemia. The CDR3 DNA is TGTGCCAGCAGCTCCGGACATTATACGCAGTATTTT. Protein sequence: CASSSGHYTQYF.